This T cell receptor beta chain was sequenced in a study of cytomegalovirus exposure and HLA in healthy donors. Whole-study results and caveats: Previously analyzed data showed that most TCR beta V segments were productive at a frequency of about 87% or about 30%.

Remarks on this clone: Its cognate antigen is unknown.

Healthy bone marrow donors made up the donors. Nominal health characterized the donors when sampled, though unrecorded immune exposures were likely. The study ran its PCR with 60 Vbeta and 13 Jbeta primers. Repertoires were generated with immunoSEQ multiplex PCR, while TCRdb's copy carries only in-frame clones and drops some. Its table lists approximately 72,000 clones. The CDR3 is 14 amino acids. Germline V CDR1 and CDR2: GTSNPN, SVGIG (reference sequence). The V segment lost 3 bases and the J segment 0 bases; nucleotides outside the gene matches: 2. The chain links TRBV30 to TRBJ2-7, with 10 nucleotides matching TRBD2. The receptor was derived from a man aged 40-49 years in good health and CMV-seronegative. Sequencing was carried out using PBMCs. Written as DNA, the CDR3 is TGTGCCTGGAGCTTAGCGGGGGGCTCCTACGAGCAGTACTTC. This gives the protein CAWSLAGGSYEQYF.